This T cell receptor beta chain came from a study of OX40 agonist ivuxolimab in advanced cancers. Background on the study: The patients received agonistic anti-OX40 (CD134) antibody ivuxolimab. Subjects had a mean age of approximately 60 years, with a range of about 23 to 85; roughly 83% were male. Under the entry rules, prior anti-PD-1, anti-PD-L1 or anti-CTLA-4 therapy was allowed, and 40% had some. General study findings and limits: Expanded clones tended on average to be more numerous among CD8+ T cells than CD4+.

Assay: immunoSEQ multiplex PCR; the TCRdb copy retains only in-frame clones and omits some. The sample has around 68,000 clones; approximately 90% are singletons. As regards this clone: What it recognizes is unknown.

The TCR comes from an adult with an advanced solid tumor such as melanoma, head and neck, liver or kidney cancer. Sequencing used CD4+ or CD8+ T cells sorted from blood, obtained in a trial of the OX40 agonist ivuxolimab.

CDR3 DNA sequence: TGCGCCAGCAGCCACCCGACTAGCGGGGGTGAGACCCAGTACTTC. Protein sequence: CASSHPTSGGETQYF. The chain employs TRBV4-1 and TRBJ2-5, with 12 nucleotides matching TRBD2. The CDR3 has 15 residues. In germline, CDR1 is MGHRA, CDR2 YSYEKL. J was trimmed by 5 bases and V by 3 bases; bases with no gene match: 4.